These 20 T cell receptor beta chains were all obtained from the same sample, sequenced in a study of blood T cells in healthy people across ages. The second PCR ran roughly 7 to 12 cycles with a sample-barcoded 5' primer and J-beta primers. TCRdb ran MiXCR on the 5' RACE reads and lists one entry per CDR3 protein. The repertoire includes 1.5 million or so distinct CDR3 sequences, 35% to 45% of them detected once, and more than 4% sits in the top ten. The sequencing input was blood. The receptors derive from a woman younger than 30 in good health.

This chain links TRBV9 with TRBJ1-2; 10 nucleotides agree with TRBD1. The germline gives CDR1 SGDLS, CDR2 YYNGEE. After removal of 3 bases from V and 6 bases from J, the junction contained 11 bases not matched to a gene. The CDR3 consists of 16 residues. DNA for the CDR3: TGTGCCAGCAGCGAGTGGGGGACAGGGGTGTACAATGGCTACACCTTC. Its translation: CASSEWGTGVYNGYTF.

The gene calls are TRBV28 and TRBJ2-5; D might be TRBD2 (5 bases). This CDR3 is 14 amino acids long. Germline V gives CDR1 MDHEN, CDR2 SYDVKM. Trimming stripped 7 bases from V and 11 bases from J, with 23 bases between. DNA for the CDR3: TGTGCCAGCATTGTCGGACTCGCCACCCATGAGCAGTACTTC. It yields the protein CASIVGLATHEQYF.

This clonotype has a handful of counts. V and J are TRBV4-3 and TRBJ2-4; maybe TRBD2 (5 bases). The germline V and J ends were trimmed by 0 bases and 0 bases, with 15 bases remaining between them. CDR1 and CDR2 from the germline V gene are LGHNA and YSLEER. This CDR3 has 18 residues. In DNA form, the CDR3 reads TGCGCCAGCAGCCAAGAAAGGTGGGGAGATCTAGCCAAAAACATTCAGTACTTC. Encoded protein: CASSQERWGDLAKNIQYF.

The chain is built from TRBV20-1 and TRBJ2-7, with D maybe TRBD1 (5 bases). The CDR3 runs 12 residues. Trimming removed 6 bases at V and 2 bases at J, with 11 bases between. Germline-derived CDR1 and CDR2 are DFQATT and SNEGSKA (reference sequence). The CDR3: CSAHDSTYEQYF. The CDR3 DNA sequence: TGCAGTGCGCACGACAGCACCTACGAGCAGTACTTC.

The rearrangement joins TRBV3-1 to TRBJ1-2, with 8 nucleotides matching TRBD1. V dropped 5 bases and J dropped 6; count of bases not matched to a gene: 8. Germline loops: CDR1 LGHDT, CDR2 YNNKEL (reference sequence). This CDR3 comprises 14 residues. CDR3 DNA: TGTGCCAGCAGCTACCGGACAGGGAGGGATGGCTACACCTTC. Its protein product is CASSYRTGRDGYTF.

The rearrangement links TRBV7-9 to TRBJ1-5; D uncertain. Looked up from germline, CDR1 is SEHNR and CDR2 is FQNEAQ (reference sequence). This CDR3 is 15 amino acids long. V was cut by 0 bases and J by 3 bases, with 9 bases left in between. The CDR3 region is CASSLADNNNQPQHF. In DNA form, the CDR3 reads TGTGCCAGCAGCTTAGCAGACAACAACAATCAGCCCCAGCATTTT.

This clonotype has just a few counts. The gene calls are TRBV5-6 and TRBJ1-5; D not resolved. The CDR3 contains 16 residues. The V gene's germline CDR1 is SGHDT and CDR2 YYEEEE. The ends were cut back, 0 bases at V and 0 bases at J, with 10 bases in the middle. The CDR3 sequence: CASSLAGSYSNQPQHF. CDR3 nucleotide sequence: TGTGCCAGCAGCTTGGCTGGCAGCTATAGCAATCAGCCCCAGCATTTT.

This clonotype has just a few counts. The gene calls are TRBV21-1 and TRBJ1-2. TRBV21-1 is termed a pseudogene. The CDR3 consists of 14 residues. CDR3 DNA: TGTGCCAGCAGCCCAAGGATCTTCCTCTATGGCTACACCTTC. Translation gives CASSPRIFLYGYTF.

This rearrangement joins TRBV11-1 to TRBJ2-1, with D perhaps given as TRBD1 or TRBD2 (5 bases each). This CDR3 is built from 17 residues. Germline V gene lookup returns CDR1 SGHAT and CDR2 FQDESV (reference sequence). Deletions cut 3 bases from V and 5 bases from J, with 20 bases between. CDR3 sequence: CASSFHPPGPRHNEQFF. CDR3 sequence (DNA): TGTGCCAGCAGCTTCCATCCACCGGGACCACGACACAATGAGCAGTTCTTC. Complete variable domain (other parts from reference TRBV11-1 and TRBJ2-1): EAEVAQSPRYKITEKSQAVAFWCDPISGHATLYWYRQILGQGPELLVQFQDESVVDDSQLPKDRFSAERLKGVDSTLKIQPAELGDSAMYLCASSFHPPGPRHNEQFFGPGTRLTVL.

The V call is TRBV28, the J call TRBJ1-6; the D is unclear. There are 13 residues in the CDR3. Germline V gives CDR1 MDHEN, CDR2 SYDVKM. The V end was cut by 4 bases, the J end by 17 bases, with 18 bases between. CDR3 DNA sequence: TGTGCCAGCAGTTGGCGGACCCTTGAATCCTTCCACTTT. Translation gives CASSWRTLESFHF.

The V gene is TRBV12-3 or TRBV12-4, the J gene TRBJ1-5; D perhaps matches TRBD1 (6 bases). Trimming left V 6 bases short and J 2 bases short, with 20 bases between. The CDR3 covers 17 residues. The CDR3 here is CASRLLRESGGNQPQHF. The CDR3 DNA follows: TGTGCCAGCAGATTACTTAGGGAGTCAGGGGGCAATCAGCCCCAGCATTTT.

This clonotype has only a few counts. The chain has TRBV9 and TRBJ1-2; D perhaps matches TRBD1 (6 bases). This CDR3 comprises 16 residues. Trimming took 1 base from V and 0 from J, leaving 13 bases between them. Germline V lookup: CDR1 SGDLS, CDR2 YYNGEE. The chain's CDR3 is CASSVSFEGANYGYTF. Here the CDR3 DNA reads TGTGCCAGCAGCGTATCGTTCGAGGGGGCTAACTATGGCTACACCTTC.

This clonotype was recorded a few times. This chain links TRBV4-3 with TRBJ1-2, with 8 bases aligning to TRBD1. With V trimmed by 2 bases and J by 6 bases, 17 bases remained unmatched. CDR3 length: 18 residues. CDR1 and CDR2 from the germline V gene are LGHNA and YSLEER. CDR3 nucleotides: TGCGCCAGCAGCCAAACAGTAGTAGATCCGAGACAGGGGAATGGCTACACCTTC. This gives the protein CASSQTVVDPRQGNGYTF.

V gene TRBV28 combines with J gene TRBJ2-7, with D possibly matching TRBD1 (5 bases). The better agreement between TRBJ2-5 and the DNA end casts doubt on the J call. The CDR3 is 12 amino acids. CDR1 is MDHEN and CDR2 is SYDVKM in the germline V gene. CDR3 in DNA: TGTGCCAGCAGTGAGGACACGCAGACCCAGTACTTC. This sequence encodes CASSEDTQTQYF.

V gene TRBV29-1 combines with J gene TRBJ2-7; D is unclear. This CDR3 has 11 amino acids. The V gene lost 7 bases and the J gene lost 0 bases, with 7 bases spanning the gap. CDR1 and CDR2 (germline): SQVTM, ANQGSEA. The CDR3 protein is CSGDISYEQYF. CDR3 in DNA: TGCAGCGGTGACATCTCCTACGAGCAGTACTTC.

This clonotype was counted only a few times. The chain couples TRBV18 to TRBJ2-7, with D perhaps matching TRBD1 or TRBD2 (5 bases each). TRBJ2-5 explains the end of the DNA better; the J call may be wrong. The V gene's germline CDR1 is KGHSH and CDR2 LQKENI. The CDR3 contains 15 residues. DNA for the CDR3: TGTGCCAGCTCACCCTCGGACCGAGGGACGGAGACCCAGTACTTC. Its protein product is CASSPSDRGTETQYF.

Ten or more counts support this clonotype. This chain connects TRBV20-1 to TRBJ2-7; 7 nucleotides agree with TRBD2. V lost 6 bases to trimming and J lost 2 bases; unmatched junction nucleotides: 4. The CDR3 sequence is 12 residues long. Germline CDR1 and CDR2: DFQATT and SNEGSKA (reference sequence). The CDR3 DNA follows: TGCAGTGCGGCTAGCGGACCCTACGAGCAGTACTTC. Its translation is CSAASGPYEQYF.

This clonotype has a handful of counts. The chain employs TRBV12-5 and TRBJ2-5; 8 bases fit TRBD2. The CDR3 sequence is 15 residues long. V was pared by 0 bases and J by 3 bases, with 3 bases of the junction left unmatched. Per the germline V gene, CDR1 is LGHNT and CDR2 is FRNRAP. The CDR3 sequence: CASGLVISGEETQYF. CDR3 bases: TGTGCTAGTGGTTTGGTAATTAGCGGGGAAGAGACCCAGTACTTC. The whole variable domain, remainder taken from reference TRBV12-5 and TRBJ2-5, is DARVTQTPRHKVTEMGQEVTMRCQPILGHNTVFWYRQTMMQGLELLAYFRNRAPLDDSGMPKDRFSAEMPDATLATLKIQPSEPRDSAVYFCASGLVISGEETQYFGPGTRLLVL.

The chain combines TRBV11-2 with TRBJ2-7; a possible D gene is TRBD2 (9 bases). Deletions cut 2 bases from V and 10 bases from J, with 24 bases between. Germline V gene data show CDR1 as SGHAT and CDR2 as FQNNGV. The CDR3 spans 16 residues. As DNA, the CDR3 is TGTGCCAGCAGCTTAAGGGCTAGCGGGGTCCAGGGGGCCCAGTACTTC. Its translation: CASSLRASGVQGAQYF.

The chain has TRBV30 and TRBJ2-7; D gene ambiguous. Germline values: CDR1 GTSNPN, CDR2 SVGIG (reference sequence). The CDR3 contains 10 residues. V was shortened by 5 bases and J by 7 bases, with 9 bases between the two germline ends. CDR3 DNA: TGTGCCTGGCTCGGAAAGGAGCAGTACTTC. It encodes CAWLGKEQYF.